The rows below give T cell receptor beta chains drawn from one sample of a study of blood T cell repertoires in COVID-19. Produced via immunoSEQ multiplex PCR; TCRdb's table is partial and in-frame only. The sample lists approximately 160,000 clones, 85% occurring once. The sample consisted of peripheral blood. The receptor source for this set is a woman aged 55-70 years with COVID-19, enrolled during active disease. The conserved cysteine and the conserved F or W are not part of the CDR3 here. D genes are given only for firm matches.

cdr3_aa d_call v_call
SAGQGIGGNTIY TRBD1 TRBV29-1
ASMRRTGGILGGNTEAF TRBD1 TRBV27
ASNKLAGGNIQY TRBD2 TRBV2
ATSDPTRTSGGTNEQF TRBD2 TRBV24-1
ASIHRSGYTGELF . TRBV28
ASSPGHSSSYNEQF . TRBV9
ASSSRQPGTEYSPLH TRBD1 TRBV18
ATSRYRDRAGNTIY TRBD1 TRBV15
ASLRDRPNYGYT TRBD1 TRBV2
ASSLGLAGGTQETQY TRBD2 TRBV7-2
ASSVGQVSNQPQH TRBD1 TRBV19
AWSVGSLSGYGYT . TRBV30
ASARGFTDTQY . TRBV12-5
ASSAFEGVVS . TRBV9
ASSLNRFANTGELF . TRBV7-3
ASSADRINSPLH . TRBV9
ASSQDVLGNTIY . TRBV14
ASSLQANNQPQH . TRBV16
ASSLAGAADTQY TRBD2 TRBV7-3
ASSRTGSYGYT . TRBV5-8
ASSYTNTEAF . TRBV6-5
ASSTGAEKKLF TRBD1 TRBV6-5
ASSLGEADEQY . TRBV11-3
ASSTGDRTAKGYT . TRBV6-5
ASSFGRAANYGYT . TRBV5-1
ASGGSDTGELF . TRBV5-1
ASSEGGPGYGEQY . TRBV2
ASSLFGRSNTEAF . TRBV5-8
ATSVDSNQPQH . TRBV24-1
ASSPLRDRGPYGYT TRBD1 TRBV18
ASSFPGQGAGYT TRBD1 TRBV7-8
ASSTQGGASQPQH TRBD1 TRBV6-5
ASSRRQRNTEAF . TRBV19
ASSTQPGLNSNQPQH . TRBV19
SVEEGLAGDNEQF TRBD2 TRBV29-1
ASSVGLAGRGDEQF TRBD2 TRBV10-1
ASSSGTGGPSGNTIY TRBD1 TRBV18
AICEGRLADPDGELF . TRBV10-3
ASSPGLAGDEQF TRBD2 TRBV9
ASSQDGRGNSPLH . TRBV4-1
SVDPQGRRSNYGYT . TRBV29-1
ASSLNGQIPYEQY . TRBV7-3
ASSLPSSGPDRYNEQF TRBD1 TRBV7-3
ASILGANTEAF . TRBV19
ASSQRTGHFGTEAF TRBD1 TRBV3-1/TRBV3-2
ASSPKTGGSTEAF TRBD1 TRBV6-5